This TCR beta chain was recorded in a study of T cell clonality in common variable immunodeficiency. The sample holds many counts of this clone. The CDR3 end lies 3 residues beyond the end of the read and is filled in from the germline J gene. TCRdb keeps only in-frame clones here, not all; method: immunoSEQ multiplex PCR. The sample offers roughly 79,000 clones and no singletons, the top ten holding around 0.8%. Germline V gives CDR1 KGHSH, CDR2 LQKENI. The CDR3 loop spans 13 amino acids. J was trimmed by 5 bases and V by 6 bases; bases with no gene match: 5. Patients and controls were mostly of Caucasian heritage.

The sequence was obtained from a person between 18 and 75 years old in good health. The sequencing sample was made of peripheral blood mononuclear cells. The gene calls are TRBV18 and TRBJ2-7, with TRBD1 matching over 9 bases. CDR3 bases read: TGTGCCAGCTCCCCCCGGGACAGGGACGAG. It specifies CASSPRDRDE. The full CDR3 is CASSPRDRDEQYF.